The sequence of this TCR beta chain was determined in a study of OX40 agonist ivuxolimab in advanced cancers. Turning to the study itself: Across the patients, intravenous ivuxolimab was delivered every 2 weeks at 0.01 to 10 mg/kg.

On this clone: Its antigen is not known.

The timepoints at which blood was sampled were baseline, cycle 4 day 1, and cycle 7 day 1. Whole-study findings and limits: Doses of 0.1 to 3.0 mg/kg were accompanied by clonal expansion of CD4+ and CD8+ blood T cells by week 6. Mean expanded clone counts were higher in CD8+ than CD4+ T cells.

Here immunoSEQ multiplex PCR was the method, and the copy in TCRdb shows in-frame clones only, minus some. The data hold more than 70,000 clones, with 89% observed a single time. Sequenced here: CD4+ or CD8+ T cells sorted from blood, sampled in a trial of the OX40 agonist ivuxolimab. The sequence came from an adult with an advanced solid tumor such as melanoma, head and neck, liver or kidney cancer.

The CDR3 here is CASSFLLGGITDTQYF. The CDR3 region has the DNA TGCGCCAGCAGCTTTTTATTGGGGGGAATCACAGATACGCAGTATTTT. This sequence joins TRBV5-1 and TRBJ2-3; tentatively, D is TRBD2 (6 bases). The CDR3 has 16 residues. The V gene lost 2 bases and the J gene lost 2 bases, with 15 bases spanning the gap. The germline gives CDR1 SGHRS, CDR2 YFSETQ.